This T cell receptor beta chain was profiled in a study of CD8 T cells in Susac syndrome. Trimming shortened V by 0 bases and J by 0 bases, and 8 bases separated the two germline ends. Germline CDR1 SGDLS, CDR2 YYNGEE. The CDR3 is 15 amino acids. An input of about 0.45 to 1 ug of RNA was subjected to reverse transcription using random hexamers. The method of amplification for TCR beta CDR3 was immunoSEQ multiplex PCR, covering 54 Vbeta and 13 Jbeta. Using its own MiXCR run on the immunoSEQ multiplex PCR reads, TCRdb lists one record per CDR3 protein. This sample has 160,000 or so distinct CDR3 sequences, with roughly 94% found just once.

Sequencing input: CD4+ T cells from PBMCs. The chain has TRBV9 and TRBJ2-3; tentatively, D is TRBD2 (6 bases). The source is a human donor with Susac syndrome. The DNA for the CDR3 is TGTGCCAGCAGCGTAGTAGGGACTAGCACAGATACGCAGTATTTT. This gives the protein CASSVVGTSTDTQYF.